The 11 T cell receptor beta chains reported below all come from one sample, sequenced in a study of T cells in narcolepsy. Using immunoSEQ multiplex PCR, the repertoire was profiled, and TCRdb retains in-frame clones only, with some absent. The profile shows over 25,000 clones, 90% of them singletons. Sequencing was performed on CD45RA- memory CD4+ T cells from PBMCs. The receptors derive from a human donor with narcolepsy.

The V call is TRBV6-1, the J call TRBJ1-2, with no clear D. Trimming pared 4 bases from V and 3 bases from J, leaving 6 bases between. This CDR3 comprises 12 residues. CDR1 and CDR2 (germline): MNHNS, SASEGT. The CDR3 is CASSASYYGYTF. Written as DNA, the CDR3 is TGTGCCAGCAGTGCTAGCTACTATGGCTACACCTTC.

This chain links TRBV4-2 with TRBJ2-1; 7 positions match TRBD2. J lost 15 bases, V lost 0 bases, and 11 bases had no gene match. CDR3 length equals 14 residues. CDR1 is LGHNA and CDR2 is YNFKEQ in the germline V gene. DNA for the CDR3: TGTGCCAGCAGCCAAGATCTGGGGGGGAGGGAGTCGTTCTTC. It encodes CASSQDLGGRESFF.

The V call is TRBV4-3, the J call TRBJ1-1; no clear D gene. There are 14 residues in the CDR3. V was pared by 1 base and J by 1 base, with 7 bases between. Germline V gene lookup returns CDR1 LGHNA and CDR2 YSLEER. CDR3 sequence reads: CASSQAERNTEAFF. The CDR3 DNA reads TGCGCCAGCAGCCAAGCTGAGAGGAACACTGAAGCTTTCTTT.

This rearrangement joins TRBV27 to TRBJ1-2; 7 bases are shared with TRBD1. CDR1 and CDR2 from the germline V gene are MNHEY and SMNVEV (reference sequence). After removal of 7 bases from V and 3 bases from J, the junction contained 5 bases not matched to a gene. The length of the CDR3 is 13 residues. The CDR3 DNA reads as TGTGCCAGCACGAGGGGGCGCGACTATGGCTACACCTTC. Translating it yields CASTRGRDYGYTF.

The J gene is TRBJ1-5, the V gene TRBV7-3; 8 nucleotides line up with TRBD1. J gave up 6 bases and V 4 bases, and 2 bases lay outside the gene matches. The CDR3 has 13 amino acids. From germline, CDR1 is SGHTA and CDR2 FQGTGA. The CDR3 reads CASSSDRAQPQHF. CDR3 sequence (DNA): TGTGCCAGCAGCTCGGACAGGGCTCAGCCCCAGCATTTT.

V usage is TRBV7-2 and J usage is TRBJ2-7; TRBD2 agrees at 8 bases. The CDR3 extends over 16 amino acids. Germline V gives CDR1 SGHTA, CDR2 FQGNSA. The ends lost 4 bases at V and 2 bases at J; junction bases unmatched: 10. This chain's CDR3 is CASSSHGAGGPYEQYF. CDR3 DNA: TGTGCCAGCAGCTCCCACGGGGCGGGGGGACCCTACGAGCAGTACTTC. Looking up the rest from reference TRBV7-2 and TRBJ2-7 gives the full variable domain: GAGVSQSPSNKVTEKGKDVELRCDPISGHTALYWYRQSLGQGLEFLIYFQGNSAPDKSGLPSDRFSAERTGGSVSTLTIQRTQQEDSAVYLCASSSHGAGGPYEQYFGPGTRLTVT.

This sequence joins TRBV5-1 and TRBJ2-2, with D maybe TRBD2 (6 bases). The germline CDR1 and CDR2 sequences are SGHRS and YFSETQ. V was pared by 0 bases and J by 7 bases, with 16 bases between. The CDR3 has 16 amino acids. The CDR3, as DNA: TGCGCCAGCAGCTTGGCTCCGGGAGAGGCGGGCGGGGAGCTGTTTTTT. Protein product: CASSLAPGEAGGELFF.

The chain is built from TRBV2 and TRBJ2-7, with TRBD2 as a possible D gene (5 bases). The CDR3 length is 13 residues. Trimming left V 4 bases short and J 3 bases short, with 10 bases between. Looked up from germline, CDR1 is SNHLY and CDR2 is FYNNEI. The CDR3 protein is CASSGTGIYEQYF. CDR3 DNA sequence: TGTGCCAGCAGTGGGACGGGGATCTACGAGCAGTACTTC.

The rearrangement uses TRBV28 and TRBJ1-2; 8 bases line up with TRBD1. The V segment lost 5 bases and the J segment 4 bases; nucleotides outside the gene matches: 6. Germline values: CDR1 MDHEN, CDR2 SYDVKM. The CDR3 totals 14 residues. CDR3 protein: CASSTTGALYGYTF. CDR3 in DNA: TGTGCCAGCAGTACGACAGGGGCCCTCTATGGCTACACCTTC.

This clone was seen just once. V is TRBV9 and J is TRBJ2-1; no definite D call. V lost 0 bases, J lost 0 bases, and 10 bases lay in between. The CDR3 is made up of 16 amino acids. Germline V gene lookup returns CDR1 SGDLS and CDR2 YYNGEE. The CDR3 coding sequence is TGTGCCAGCAGCGTAGTTTCGGTTAGCTCCTACAATGAGCAGTTCTTC. It encodes CASSVVSVSSYNEQFF.

J is TRBJ1-2 and V is TRBV5-4, with D perhaps matching TRBD1 (6 bases). This CDR3 is built from 13 residues. Germline assignment: CDR1 SGHNT and CDR2 YYREEE (reference sequence). Trimming took 0 bases from V and 3 from J, leaving 6 bases between them. The CDR3 region has the DNA TGTGCCAGCAGCTTGGACAGGGACTATGGCTACACCTTC. It translates to CASSLDRDYGYTF.